The TCR beta chain described here comes from a study of regulatory and conventional T cells in RAG deficiency. Generated by immunoSEQ multiplex PCR, the TCRdb table keeps only in-frame clones and is missing some. The table includes 30,000 to 40,000 clones, about 91% detected once. This CDR3 comprises 16 residues. CDR1 is MNHEY and CDR2 is SVGAGI in the germline V gene. Deletions cut 4 bases from V and 6 bases from J, with 21 bases between. This sample was also put to use in a study of regulatory T cells. That paper adds: The PCR used 52 TRBV and 13 TRBJ primers.

What was sequenced was CD8+ T cells sorted from blood. This clonotype was obtained from a human donor in good health. V and J are TRBV6-5 and TRBJ1-1; perhaps TRBD1 as D (5 bases). CDR3 residues: CASSSSGEGRSAEAFF. The CDR3 DNA follows: TGTGCCAGCAGTTCCTCGGGGGAGGGGAGGAGCGCTGAAGCTTTCTTT.